This is a list of T cell receptor beta chains from one sample in a study of blood T cells in healthy people across ages. TCRdb processed the 5' RACE reads anew with MiXCR; each CDR3 protein has one entry. The table includes 500,000 to 650,000 distinct CDR3 sequences, about 25% detected once. These data also formed part of another study, on T cells of mothers and their children.

Sequencing was carried out using blood. Receptor source: a boy under 10 years old in good health. CDR3s include the opening cysteine and the closing phenylalanine or tryptophan. Fields, in order: CDR3 length, V gene, clone size, D gene, J gene, CDR3 DNA, CDR3 protein. D genes are given only for firm matches. Clone sizes are given selectively: once, few, many, or a class where the clone is expanded.

length: 17
V: TRBV14
size: few
D: NA
J: TRBJ2-1
DNA: TGTGCCAGCAGCCAAGATCAGGGCCCTAGCTCCTACAATGAGCAGTTCTTC
CDR3: CASSQDQGPSSYNEQFF

length: 13
V: TRBV27
size: NA
D: TRBD2
J: TRBJ2-1
DNA: TGTGCCAGCAGTTTATCGGCTAGCGGGAGTCGGTTCTTC
CDR3: CASSLSASGSRFF

length: 13
V: TRBV12-3/TRBV12-4
size: few
D: NA
J: TRBJ2-2
DNA: TGTGCCAGCAGTTTCTACGGCACCGGGGAGCTGTTTTTT
CDR3: CASSFYGTGELFF

length: 15
V: TRBV7-9
size: NA
D: TRBD1
J: TRBJ1-2
DNA: TGTGCCAGCAGCCCCCGGGACAGGGGTGGGCTTGGCTACACCTTC
CDR3: CASSPRDRGGLGYTF

length: 15
V: TRBV29-1
size: NA
D: TRBD1
J: TRBJ2-7
DNA: TGCAGCGTTGAAGTCACGGGACAGGGCCCCTACGAGCAGTACTTC
CDR3: CSVEVTGQGPYEQYF

length: 19
V: TRBV10-2
size: NA
D: NA
J: TRBJ1-1
DNA: TGCGTCAGCAGTGAGTCTAGACAGGCCTCGGGGTACCGGAACACTGAAGCTTTCTTT
CDR3: CVSSESRQASGYRNTEAFF

length: 15
V: TRBV27
size: few
D: NA
J: TRBJ2-7
DNA: TGTGCCAGCAGTTTATCGATGGGGGGAGTGTACGAGCAGTACTTC
CDR3: CASSLSMGGVYEQYF

length: 12
V: TRBV19
size: NA
D: NA
J: TRBJ1-1
DNA: TGTGCCAGTAGTTGGGGGGGAGCTGAAGCTTTCTTT
CDR3: CASSWGGAEAFF

length: 16
V: TRBV7-8
size: NA
D: NA
J: TRBJ2-1
DNA: TGTGCCAGCAGCCCCCCTGTAGCCAGCTCCTACAATGAGCAGTTCTTC
CDR3: CASSPPVASSYNEQFF

length: 19
V: TRBV9
size: few
D: TRBD2
J: TRBJ2-1
DNA: TGTGCCAGCAGCGTGGGACTAGCGGGGGGCGGCCTACCTTACAATGAGCAGTTCTTC
CDR3: CASSVGLAGGGLPYNEQFF

length: 16
V: TRBV29-1
size: few
D: TRBD2
J: TRBJ2-2
DNA: TGCAGCGTGGAAGGGGAAGGACTAGGGAACACCGGGGAGCTGTTTTTT
CDR3: CSVEGEGLGNTGELFF

length: 15
V: TRBV7-3
size: NA
D: TRBD1
J: TRBJ1-2
DNA: TGTGCCAGCAGCCCAGGGACAGGGTCTAACTATGGCTACACCTTC
CDR3: CASSPGTGSNYGYTF

length: 14
V: TRBV3-1
size: NA
D: NA
J: TRBJ2-7
DNA: TGTGCCAGCAGCCCAGGACCAACCTCCTACGAGCAGTACTTC
CDR3: CASSPGPTSYEQYF

length: 15
V: TRBV5-4
size: NA
D: NA
J: TRBJ2-1
DNA: TGTGCCAGCAGCTTGACAGGGGGGGCGTGGGAGACCCAGTTCTTC
CDR3: CASSLTGGAWETQFF

length: 15
V: TRBV2
size: NA
D: TRBD2
J: TRBJ2-7
DNA: TGTGCCAGCAGGGGGAGGGACCTGGCTGCCTACGAGCAGTACTTC
CDR3: CASRGRDLAAYEQYF

length: 13
V: TRBV20-1
size: NA
D: NA
J: TRBJ1-2
DNA: TGCAGTGCTAGGTCGTCTGAGCAGAATGGCTACACCTTC
CDR3: CSARSSEQNGYTF

length: 13
V: TRBV3-1
size: few
D: NA
J: TRBJ2-5
DNA: TGTGCCAGCAGATCTCCAGCCGGCGGGACCCAGTACTTC
CDR3: CASRSPAGGTQYF

length: 15
V: TRBV27
size: NA
D: TRBD2
J: TRBJ2-2
DNA: TGTGCCAGCTCACACGAGCGGGGGGTTACCGGGGAGCTGTTTTTT
CDR3: CASSHERGVTGELFF

length: 15
V: TRBV7-2
size: few
D: TRBD2
J: TRBJ2-5
DNA: TGTGCCAGCAGCTTAGAGGGGACTAGTGAAGAGACCCAGTACTTC
CDR3: CASSLEGTSEETQYF

length: 17
V: TRBV19
size: NA
D: NA
J: TRBJ1-2
DNA: TGTGCCAGCGCGATAACGTCCGGGTGGGCGCTGGGCTATGGCTACACCTTC
CDR3: CASAITSGWALGYGYTF

length: 16
V: TRBV5-1
size: NA
D: NA
J: TRBJ2-7
DNA: TGCGCCAGCAGCTTGGAAGGCCAGCGAGGCTCCTACGGGCAGTACTTC
CDR3: CASSLEGQRGSYGQYF

length: 15
V: TRBV12-3/TRBV12-4
size: NA
D: NA
J: TRBJ2-7
DNA: TGTGCCAGCAGTTTGGGCGGGGTAGCGACGTCCGAGCAGTACTTC
CDR3: CASSLGGVATSEQYF

length: 15
V: TRBV27
size: few
D: TRBD2
J: TRBJ2-1
DNA: TGTGCCAGCAGTTTTGGGCTAGCGGGCCTAAATGAGCAGTTCTTC
CDR3: CASSFGLAGLNEQFF

length: 13
V: TRBV7-8
size: NA
D: NA
J: TRBJ2-1
DNA: TGTGCCAGCAGCTTAGATGGGGGGGCTGAGCAGTTCTTC
CDR3: CASSLDGGAEQFF

length: 15
V: TRBV3-1
size: NA
D: TRBD2
J: TRBJ2-7
DNA: TGTGCCAGCAGCCGGGGGACTAGCGGACCCTACGAGCAGTACTTC
CDR3: CASSRGTSGPYEQYF

length: 14
V: TRBV7-2
size: NA
D: NA
J: TRBJ1-6
DNA: TGTGCCAGCAACTCGGGACCCCTGGGAGGACCCCTCCACTTT
CDR3: CASNSGPLGGPLHF

length: 17
V: TRBV12-3/TRBV12-4
size: NA
D: TRBD2
J: TRBJ2-1
DNA: TGTGCCAGGTTGCGGACTAGCGGGAGGAAGTCCTACAATGAGCAGTTCTTC
CDR3: CARLRTSGRKSYNEQFF

length: 14
V: TRBV7-8
size: few
D: NA
J: TRBJ2-3
DNA: TGTGCCAGCAGCTTCGCCTACCTCCGAGATACGCAGTATTTT
CDR3: CASSFAYLRDTQYF

length: 15
V: TRBV27
size: NA
D: NA
J: TRBJ1-2
DNA: TGTGCCAGCAGTTTATCGAGCATCGGGGCGTATGGCTACACCTTC
CDR3: CASSLSSIGAYGYTF

length: 16
V: TRBV12-3/TRBV12-4
size: NA
D: NA
J: TRBJ2-2
DNA: TGTGCCATCCGCCCCGCAGGGCGCGCGGTCACCGGGGAGCTGTTTTTT
CDR3: CAIRPAGRAVTGELFF

length: 13
V: TRBV14
size: few
D: NA
J: TRBJ2-7
DNA: TGTGCCAGCAGCCACGTTGTAGGTCGCGAGCAGTACTTC
CDR3: CASSHVVGREQYF

length: 13
V: TRBV15
size: NA
D: NA
J: TRBJ1-1
DNA: TGTGCCACCAGCAGAGAAGGAGACACTGAGGCTTTCTTT
CDR3: CATSREGDTEAFF

length: 13
V: TRBV9
size: NA
D: TRBD2
J: TRBJ2-1
DNA: TGTGCCTCCGGGGCTAGCGGGTTGGATGAGCAGTTCTTC
CDR3: CASGASGLDEQFF

length: 15
V: TRBV11-1
size: NA
D: NA
J: TRBJ2-5
DNA: TGTGCCAGCAGCCCACAGATAGGACGCCAAGAGACCCAGTACTTC
CDR3: CASSPQIGRQETQYF

length: 15
V: TRBV12-3/TRBV12-4
size: NA
D: NA
J: TRBJ2-1
DNA: TGTGCCAGCAGTCTGGGACCCCAAAACCCCAATGAGCAGTTCTTC
CDR3: CASSLGPQNPNEQFF

length: 15
V: TRBV20-1
size: NA
D: TRBD2
J: TRBJ2-7
DNA: TGCAGTGCTAGAGAGATCGGGCGGGAGACCTACGAGCAGTACTTC
CDR3: CSAREIGRETYEQYF

length: 14
V: TRBV29-1
size: NA
D: TRBD1
J: TRBJ2-3
DNA: TGCAGCGTTGGACAGGGTCGGAAGGGGGATACGCAGTATTTT
CDR3: CSVGQGRKGDTQYF